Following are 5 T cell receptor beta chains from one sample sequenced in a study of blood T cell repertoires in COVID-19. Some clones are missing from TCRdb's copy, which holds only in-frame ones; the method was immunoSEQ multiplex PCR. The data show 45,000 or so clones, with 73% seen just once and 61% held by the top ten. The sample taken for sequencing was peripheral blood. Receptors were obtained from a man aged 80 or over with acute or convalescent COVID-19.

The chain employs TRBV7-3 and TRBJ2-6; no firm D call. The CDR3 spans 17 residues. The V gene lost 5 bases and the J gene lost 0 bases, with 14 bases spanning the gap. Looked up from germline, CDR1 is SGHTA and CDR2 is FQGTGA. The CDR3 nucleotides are TGTGCCAGCAGCCCGCAACCGCTAGGCTCTGGGGCCAACGTCCTGACTTTC. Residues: CASSPQPLGSGANVLTF.

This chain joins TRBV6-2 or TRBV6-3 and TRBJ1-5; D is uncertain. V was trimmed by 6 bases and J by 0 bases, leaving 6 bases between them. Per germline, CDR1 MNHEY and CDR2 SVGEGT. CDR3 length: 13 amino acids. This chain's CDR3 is CASSFNSNQPQHF. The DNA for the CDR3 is TGTGCCAGCAGCTTCAATAGCAATCAGCCCCAGCATTTT.

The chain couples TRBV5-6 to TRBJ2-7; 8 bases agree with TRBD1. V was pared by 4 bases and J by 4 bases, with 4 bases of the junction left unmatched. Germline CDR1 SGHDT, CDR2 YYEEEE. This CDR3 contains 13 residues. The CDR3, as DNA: TGTGCCAGCAGCAGGGACAGGCGGTACGAGCAGTACTTC. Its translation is CASSRDRRYEQYF.

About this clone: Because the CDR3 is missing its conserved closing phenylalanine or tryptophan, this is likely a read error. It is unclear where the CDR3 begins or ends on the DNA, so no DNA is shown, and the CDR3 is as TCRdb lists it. The CDR3 is CASSQVGS. The chain uses TRBV3-1 (or the pseudogene TRBV3-2) and TRBJ2-7; the table assigns TRBD2, which was not confirmed against the DNA. The germline gives CDR1 LGHDT, CDR2 YNNKEL (reference sequence). From its first to its last residue, the CDR3 has 8 amino acids.

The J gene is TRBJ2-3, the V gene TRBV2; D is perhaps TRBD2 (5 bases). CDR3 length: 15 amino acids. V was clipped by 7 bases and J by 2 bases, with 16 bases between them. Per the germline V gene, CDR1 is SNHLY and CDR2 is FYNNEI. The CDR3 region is CASKEGGLNTDTQYF. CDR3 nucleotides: TGTGCCAGCAAAGAAGGAGGACTGAACACAGATACGCAGTATTTT.